A selection of T cell receptor beta chains follows, all from one sample in a study of T cells in lung cancer brain metastases. Only in-frame clones appear in the TCRdb table, and some are missing; sequencing was by immunoSEQ multiplex PCR. The table includes approximately 2,000 clones, around 89% detected once. The sequenced sample was tumor tissue from a brain metastasis. These receptors all come from a woman aged 45-65 years with non-small cell lung cancer that had spread to the brain. Both conserved end residues are trimmed from each CDR3. Clone size, where shown, is once, few, many, or a class for clones that have expanded.

V gene,clone size,J gene,CDR3 protein
TRBV29-1,.,TRBJ1-1,ALVDNTEAF
TRBV2,few,TRBJ1-4,ASSGTDLAEKLF
TRBV19,few,TRBJ1-5,ASSIRGWDQPQH
TRBV27,.,TRBJ2-7,ASSDSSYEQY
TRBV6-5,.,TRBJ1-3,ASSYSGTAGNTIY
TRBV7-2,.,TRBJ2-3,ASSSRGLHTDTQY
TRBV5-1,.,TRBJ1-4,ASSPGGRTNEKLF
TRBV7-9,.,TRBJ1-2,ASSSSQGYGYT
TRBV7-2,.,TRBJ2-4,ASSARLAGFNIQY
TRBV9,.,TRBJ1-4,ASSRTGQGNEKLF
TRBV6-1,few,TRBJ1-2,ASRPGQGVNYGYT
TRBV18,.,TRBJ2-7,ASLPSIGRQY
TRBV4-1,.,TRBJ1-1,ASSRRDISMNTEAF
TRBV7-8,once,TRBJ1-2,ASSRGQMNYGYT
TRBV7-9,few,TRBJ2-1,ASSLEWSNSRTLNEQF
TRBV7-7,once,TRBJ2-2,ASSLKLAGGTGELF
TRBV2,.,TRBJ1-4,ASSERWATNEKLF
TRBV30,.,TRBJ2-7,AWSRTSGAYEQY
TRBV15,.,TRBJ2-1,ATSRGTGGPYNEQF
TRBV29-1,.,TRBJ1-4,SAGAGTGLNEKLF
TRBV18,.,TRBJ1-2,ASSPPDRERGYT
TRBV7-9,.,TRBJ1-5,ASSPGGLDQPQH
TRBV5-6,.,TRBJ1-4,ASSSEGRGPEKLF
TRBV18,.,TRBJ2-7,ASSPSIGRQY
TRBV5-4,.,TRBJ1-2,ASSLTGSYT
TRBV15,.,TRBJ1-4,ATSRGGEGGEKLF
TRBV9,.,TRBJ2-2,ASSVGEEITGELF
TRBV9,.,TRBJ1-5,ASSVVGEGWPQH
TRBV2,.,TRBJ1-6,ASRTGTGRSPLH
TRBV5-1,once,TRBJ1-3,ASSLWVQSSGNTIY
TRBV5-1,.,TRBJ1-1,ASSLFETENTEAF
TRBV5-1,few,TRBJ1-2,ASSVTGEYGYT
TRBV5-4,.,TRBJ1-3,ASSSNRDRYSGNTIY
TRBV11-2,.,TRBJ1-2,ASSPGGGQNYGYT
TRBV27,.,TRBJ1-1,ASRLARMNTEAF
TRBV7-2,.,TRBJ2-1,ASSLVAVPYNEQF
TRBV6-5,.,TRBJ1-3,ATAQGHGNTIY
TRBV5-6,.,TRBJ1-5,ASRSWQLVGQPQH
TRBV11-3,.,TRBJ2-5,ASSSTGGAETQY
TRBV7-2,.,TRBJ1-5,ASSYRVGQPQH
TRBV5-1,.,TRBJ1-2,ASVKDGGLIA
TRBV2,.,TRBJ2-1,ASIGDGVEQF
TRBV28,.,TRBJ2-3,ASRKTGSDTQY
TRBV9,.,TRBJ2-3,ASSISGTTDTQY
TRBV4-2,.,TRBJ1-2,ASSQDLRRAYGYT